These 29 T cell receptor beta chains were all obtained from the same sample, sequenced in a study of cytomegalovirus exposure and HLA in healthy donors. PCR used 60 Vbeta primers and 13 Jbeta primers. Clones were read by immunoSEQ multiplex PCR, and TCRdb kept only the in-frame ones, dropping some. The sample gives some 85,000 clones, 60% to 85% of which show up once; over 4.5% is in the top ten. The sequenced sample consisted of PBMCs. The receptors shown here come from a man aged 18 to 35 in good health and CMV-seropositive.

This chain joins TRBV27 and TRBJ2-7, with a weak D call TRBD2 (5 bases). The V and J ends lost 6 bases and 4 bases respectively, with 13 bases between them. The germline CDR1 and CDR2 sequences are MNHEY and SMNVEV (reference sequence). This CDR3 comprises 13 residues. The CDR3 sequence is CASSPGLLYEQYF. The CDR3 DNA is TGTGCCAGCAGCCCCGGACTCTTGTACGAGCAGTACTTC.

This clone was recorded a few times. The genes are TRBV10-2 and TRBJ2-3; 9 bases fit TRBD2. CDR3 length: 15 residues. V trimming: 7 bases; J trimming: 6 bases; junction bases outside the gene matches: 11. Germline CDR1 and CDR2: WSHSY and SAAADI. The CDR3 DNA reads as TGCGCCAGCAACCCTGGGGGACTAGCCCCGGATACGCAGTATTTT. Its translation is CASNPGGLAPDTQYF.

The chain combines TRBV18 with TRBJ2-1; unclear D gene. The CDR3 spans 15 residues. Germline CDR1 reads KGHSH; CDR2 reads LQKENI. The V and J ends lost 2 bases and 2 bases respectively, with 10 bases between them. CDR3 coding DNA: TGTGCCAGCTCACCAGAGAGAGAAACCTACAATGAGCAGTTCTTC. This codes for CASSPERETYNEQFF. The full variable domain, with the rest looked up from reference TRBV18 and TRBJ2-1, is NAGVMQNPRHLVRRRGQEARLRCSPMKGHSHVYWYRQLPEEGLKFMVYLQKENIIDESGMPKERFSAEFPKEGPSILRIQQVVRGDSAAYFCASSPERETYNEQFFGPGTRLTVL.

This clone was counted between two and nine times. The chain links TRBV5-5 to TRBJ2-5, with D unclear. Germline CDR1 and CDR2: SGHKS and YYEKEE (reference sequence). The CDR3 extends over 15 amino acids. The V and J ends lost 4 bases and 5 bases respectively, with 18 bases between them. DNA for the CDR3: TGTGCCAGCAGCCCCCAGGATCCCCGTAAGGAGACCCAGTACTTC. It is translated as CASSPQDPRKETQYF. The entire variable domain, with the rest obtained from reference TRBV5-5 and TRBJ2-5, is as follows: DAGVTQSPTHLIKTRGQQVTLRCSPISGHKSVSWYQQVLGQGPQFIFQYYEKEERGRGNFPDRFSARQFPNYSSELNVNALLLGDSALYLCASSPQDPRKETQYFGPGTRLLVL.

The rearrangement joins TRBV4-1 to TRBJ2-7, with a possible D match to TRBD2 (6 bases). Germline assignment: CDR1 MGHRA and CDR2 YSYEKL. The CDR3 runs 13 residues. Trimming shortened V by 4 bases and J by 5 bases, and 12 bases separated the two germline ends. The CDR3 sequence: CASSLERRDEQYF. CDR3 nucleotides: TGCGCCAGCAGCCTGGAGAGGAGGGACGAGCAGTACTTC.

J is TRBJ2-7 and V is TRBV10-3; TRBD1 matches at 7 bases. CDR1 and CDR2 (germline): ENHRY, SYGVKD. CDR3 length: 11 residues. The V gene end was trimmed by 11 bases and the J gene end by 5 bases; junction bases not matched to a gene: 6. As DNA, the CDR3 is TGTGCCTCCCGGGACAGCCACGAGCAGTACTTC. It is translated as CASRDSHEQYF.

J is TRBJ2-1 and V is TRBV28, with D possibly matching TRBD2 (5 bases). The CDR3 runs 15 residues. Germline CDR1 reads MDHEN; CDR2 reads SYDVKM. V dropped 4 bases and J dropped 0 bases, with 10 bases sitting between them. The CDR3 spells CASSSAEFSYNEQFF. CDR3 nucleotides: TGTGCCAGCAGTTCAGCGGAGTTCTCCTACAATGAGCAGTTCTTC.

The rearrangement uses TRBV5-1 and TRBJ2-1; 9 bases are a match to TRBD2. The CDR3 runs to 16 residues. Germline CDR1 SGHRS, CDR2 YFSETQ. V lost 6 bases to trimming and J lost 0 bases; unmatched junction nucleotides: 7. CDR3 sequence reads: CASKTSGTSSYNEQFF. The CDR3 DNA sequence: TGCGCCAGCAAGACTAGCGGCACGAGCTCCTACAATGAGCAGTTCTTC.

The V and J genes are TRBV28 and TRBJ2-5, with D possibly matching TRBD2 (6 bases). The CDR3 is 14 residues long. The ends were cut back, 1 base at V and 2 bases at J, with 8 bases in the middle. Germline assignment: CDR1 MDHEN and CDR2 SYDVKM. The CDR3 nucleotides are TGTGCCAGCAGTTTATCCGGGGGTCAAGAGACCCAGTACTTC. Protein sequence: CASSLSGGQETQYF.

V is TRBV28 and J is TRBJ1-5, with TRBD1 matching 10 bases. The V and J ends lost 7 bases and 3 bases, in that order; junction bases with no gene match: 21. CDR3 length equals 20 residues. Germline V lookup: CDR1 MDHEN, CDR2 SYDVKM. CDR3 DNA: TGTGCCAGCAACTTATTGCGCATTGACAGGGGGCCGGGGCACAATCAGCCCCAGCATTTT. Translation gives CASNLLRIDRGPGHNQPQHF.

The chain uses TRBV6-5 and TRBJ2-5, with 11 bases fitting TRBD2. CDR3 length: 14 amino acids. V gave up 6 bases and J gave up 4 bases; unmatched junction bases: 4. Germline V CDR1 and CDR2: MNHEY, SVGAGI. CDR3 coding DNA: TGTGCCAGCAGACTAGCGGGAGCAGCAGAGACCCAGTACTTC. Amino acids: CASRLAGAAETQYF.

In DNA form, the CDR3 reads TGTGCCAGCAGCCAAGGACTAGCGGGAGGGTTTGAGACCCAGTACTTC. The encoded protein is CASSQGLAGGFETQYF. The chain joins TRBV4-2 to TRBJ2-5, with TRBD2 matching over 14 bases. CDR3 size: 16 residues. The V gene's germline CDR1 is LGHNA and CDR2 YNFKEQ. V dropped 1 base and J dropped 5; count of bases not matched to a gene: 3.

The sample holds a few counts of this clone. This chain connects TRBV6-1 to TRBJ1-3; maybe TRBD1 (5 bases). The V and J ends lost 2 bases and 2 bases respectively, with 10 bases between them. The CDR3 extends over 15 amino acids. CDR1 and CDR2 (germline): MNHNS, SASEGT. This CDR3 is CASSEIGGAGNTIYF. For the CDR3, the DNA is TGTGCCAGCAGTGAAATTGGGGGGGCTGGAAACACCATATATTTT.

This clone is a singleton in its sample. The rearrangement joins TRBV10-3 to TRBJ2-1; 11 nucleotides agree with TRBD2. Germline V gene sequence: CDR1 ENHRY, CDR2 SYGVKD. The CDR3 contains 15 residues. V shed 4 bases and J 5 bases; nucleotides not matched to a gene: 4. The CDR3 sequence: CAISATSGSDNEQFF. DNA of the CDR3: TGTGCCATCAGTGCCACTAGCGGGAGCGACAATGAGCAGTTCTTC.

This clone was recorded once. This chain connects TRBV15 to TRBJ2-7; D possibly corresponds to TRBD1 (6 bases). Germline CDR1 reads LNHNV; CDR2 reads YYDKDF (reference sequence). The CDR3 has 15 amino acids. V lost 0 bases and J lost 6, with 15 bases in between. In nucleotides, the CDR3 is TGTGCCACCAGCAGAGAACAGGGAAGGCTTCGCGAGCAGTACTTC. Translating it yields CATSREQGRLREQYF.

The chain carries TRBV7-3 and TRBJ2-3, with no clear D. Trimming shortened V by 4 bases and J by 2 bases, and 4 bases separated the two germline ends. This CDR3 contains 12 residues. The germline gives CDR1 SGHTA, CDR2 FQGTGA. In nucleotides, the CDR3 is TGTGCCAGCAGCTCATCCACAGATACGCAGTATTTT. Translating gives CASSSSTDTQYF.

The chain joins TRBV7-2 to TRBJ2-5; 7 nucleotides match TRBD2. V gave up 1 base and J gave up 9 bases; unmatched junction bases: 5. From germline, CDR1 is SGHTA and CDR2 FQGNSA. The CDR3 is made up of 13 amino acids. The CDR3 loop reads CASSLETAGSQYF. DNA of the CDR3: TGTGCCAGCAGCTTAGAGACAGCGGGATCCCAGTACTTC.

The chain is built from TRBV25-1 and TRBJ2-4; D perhaps matches TRBD1 (5 bases). V lost 8 bases to trimming and J lost 0 bases, with 8 bases between them. Germline V gene data show CDR1 as MGHDK and CDR2 as SYGVNS. The CDR3 totals 13 residues. CDR3 DNA sequence: TGTGCCAGCCAGCAGGGAGCCAAAAACATTCAGTACTTC. It is translated as CASQQGAKNIQYF.

This chain links TRBV2 with TRBJ1-2, with D hard to call. CDR3 size: 13 residues. V lost 4 bases to trimming and J lost 6 bases, with 12 bases between them. Germline assignment: CDR1 SNHLY and CDR2 FYNNEI. CDR3: CASSGETEHGYTF. DNA for the CDR3: TGTGCCAGCAGTGGTGAGACGGAGCATGGCTACACCTTC.

In this sample, this clone turned up a few times. The V call is TRBV2, the J call TRBJ2-1; unclear D gene. Germline CDR1 and CDR2: SNHLY and FYNNEI. The CDR3 totals 12 residues. Between the trimmed V and J ends, which lost 6 bases and 10 bases, there was a span of 13 bases. CDR3 DNA sequence: TGTGCCAGCAGACTCCAGCGTTGGGAGCAGTTCTTC. Protein product: CASRLQRWEQFF.

The gene calls are TRBV4-1 and TRBJ2-1; maybe TRBD2 (5 bases). Germline loops: CDR1 MGHRA, CDR2 YSYEKL. V lost 0 bases to trimming and J lost 9 bases, with 12 bases between them. The CDR3 has 14 residues. CDR3 loop: CASSQDGLRGEQFF. In DNA, the CDR3 is TGCGCCAGCAGCCAAGATGGTCTCCGGGGTGAGCAGTTCTTC.

The chain has TRBV7-6 and TRBJ1-5, with D maybe TRBD1 (5 bases). Germline V gene sequence: CDR1 SGHVS, CDR2 FNYEAQ. CDR3 length equals 15 residues. V was trimmed by 2 bases and J by 4 bases, leaving 12 bases between them. Here the CDR3 DNA reads TGTGCCAGCAGCTTAAACCCGGGGACTAATCAGCCCCAGCATTTT. Amino acids: CASSLNPGTNQPQHF.

This clone was counted only a few times. V gene TRBV29-1 combines with J gene TRBJ2-1; 9 positions agree with TRBD2. The CDR3 length is 15 residues. V lost 1 base, J lost 9 bases, and 10 bases stayed unmatched. Germline V gene lookup returns CDR1 SQVTM and CDR2 ANQGSEA. The CDR3 region is CSVEGRLAGRGEQFF. The CDR3 coding sequence is TGCAGCGTTGAAGGACGTCTAGCGGGAAGAGGTGAGCAGTTCTTC.

This clone has just one count. The gene calls are TRBV6-5 and TRBJ1-2, with D hard to call. Per the germline V gene, CDR1 is MNHEY and CDR2 is SVGAGI. The CDR3 contains 14 residues. Deletions cut 4 bases from V and 7 bases from J, with 16 bases between. CDR3 DNA: TGTGCCAGCAGTTCAATGGAGGCTGTATTTGGCTACACCTTC. Translation: CASSSMEAVFGYTF.

This rearrangement joins TRBV5-1 to TRBJ2-6; a possible D gene is TRBD1 (5 bases). The CDR3 is 16 residues long. Germline V lookup: CDR1 SGHRS, CDR2 YFSETQ. The V end was cut by 4 bases, the J end by 2 bases, with 13 bases between. The CDR3 coding sequence is TGCGCCAGCAGCCAGACTCAGGGAACTGGGGCCAACGTCCTGACTTTC. Translation gives CASSQTQGTGANVLTF. The full variable domain, its missing parts supplied by reference TRBV5-1 and TRBJ2-6, is KAGVTQTPRYLIKTRGQQVTLSCSPISGHRSVSWYQQTPGQGLQFLFEYFSETQRNKGNFPGRFSGRQFSNSRSEMNVSTLELGDSALYLCASSQTQGTGANVLTFGAGSRLTVL.

This clone was seen more than once but under ten times. The chain uses TRBV6-6 and TRBJ1-5; unclear D gene. CDR1 and CDR2 from the germline V gene are MNHNY and SVGAGI (reference sequence). There are 14 residues in the CDR3. Trimming cost V 0 bases and J 4 bases, with 7 bases left between them. The CDR3 reads CASSYSAGNQPQHF. CDR3 coding DNA: TGTGCCAGCAGTTACTCGGCCGGGAATCAGCCCCAGCATTTT.

This clone was recorded only once. The CDR3 loop is CSVVTGDYGYTF. The DNA of the CDR3 is TGCAGCGTTGTTACAGGAGACTATGGCTACACCTTC. The gene calls are TRBV29-1 and TRBJ1-2, with D maybe TRBD1 (5 bases). V was cut by 4 bases and J by 3 bases, with 9 bases left in between. The CDR3 runs 12 residues. From germline, CDR1 is SQVTM and CDR2 ANQGSEA. Based on the CDR3 plus reference TRBV29-1 and TRBJ1-2, the full variable domain is SAVISQKPSRDICQRGTSLTIQCQVDSQVTMMFWYRQQPGQSLTLIATANQGSEATYESGFVIDKFPISRPNLTFSTLTVSNMSPEDSSIYLCSVVTGDYGYTFGSGTRLTVV.

Here the CDR3 reads CASSISPTDTQYF. DNA for the CDR3: TGTGCCAGTAGTATTTCTCCCACAGATACGCAGTATTTT. This chain uses TRBV19 with TRBJ2-3; D remains ambiguous. V lost 3 bases, J lost 2 bases, and 6 bases lay in between. The length of the CDR3 is 13 residues. CDR1 and CDR2 (germline): LNHDA, SQIVND (reference sequence).

This clone was seen more than once but under ten times. This chain links TRBV29-1 with TRBJ2-7; 12 bases are shared with TRBD2. This CDR3 spans 15 amino acids. Per the germline V gene, CDR1 is SQVTM and CDR2 is ANQGSEA. With V trimmed by 4 bases and J by 3 bases, 7 bases remained unmatched. CDR3: CSVVLAGGPHYEQYF. The DNA for the CDR3 is TGCAGCGTTGTCCTAGCGGGAGGGCCCCACTACGAGCAGTACTTC.